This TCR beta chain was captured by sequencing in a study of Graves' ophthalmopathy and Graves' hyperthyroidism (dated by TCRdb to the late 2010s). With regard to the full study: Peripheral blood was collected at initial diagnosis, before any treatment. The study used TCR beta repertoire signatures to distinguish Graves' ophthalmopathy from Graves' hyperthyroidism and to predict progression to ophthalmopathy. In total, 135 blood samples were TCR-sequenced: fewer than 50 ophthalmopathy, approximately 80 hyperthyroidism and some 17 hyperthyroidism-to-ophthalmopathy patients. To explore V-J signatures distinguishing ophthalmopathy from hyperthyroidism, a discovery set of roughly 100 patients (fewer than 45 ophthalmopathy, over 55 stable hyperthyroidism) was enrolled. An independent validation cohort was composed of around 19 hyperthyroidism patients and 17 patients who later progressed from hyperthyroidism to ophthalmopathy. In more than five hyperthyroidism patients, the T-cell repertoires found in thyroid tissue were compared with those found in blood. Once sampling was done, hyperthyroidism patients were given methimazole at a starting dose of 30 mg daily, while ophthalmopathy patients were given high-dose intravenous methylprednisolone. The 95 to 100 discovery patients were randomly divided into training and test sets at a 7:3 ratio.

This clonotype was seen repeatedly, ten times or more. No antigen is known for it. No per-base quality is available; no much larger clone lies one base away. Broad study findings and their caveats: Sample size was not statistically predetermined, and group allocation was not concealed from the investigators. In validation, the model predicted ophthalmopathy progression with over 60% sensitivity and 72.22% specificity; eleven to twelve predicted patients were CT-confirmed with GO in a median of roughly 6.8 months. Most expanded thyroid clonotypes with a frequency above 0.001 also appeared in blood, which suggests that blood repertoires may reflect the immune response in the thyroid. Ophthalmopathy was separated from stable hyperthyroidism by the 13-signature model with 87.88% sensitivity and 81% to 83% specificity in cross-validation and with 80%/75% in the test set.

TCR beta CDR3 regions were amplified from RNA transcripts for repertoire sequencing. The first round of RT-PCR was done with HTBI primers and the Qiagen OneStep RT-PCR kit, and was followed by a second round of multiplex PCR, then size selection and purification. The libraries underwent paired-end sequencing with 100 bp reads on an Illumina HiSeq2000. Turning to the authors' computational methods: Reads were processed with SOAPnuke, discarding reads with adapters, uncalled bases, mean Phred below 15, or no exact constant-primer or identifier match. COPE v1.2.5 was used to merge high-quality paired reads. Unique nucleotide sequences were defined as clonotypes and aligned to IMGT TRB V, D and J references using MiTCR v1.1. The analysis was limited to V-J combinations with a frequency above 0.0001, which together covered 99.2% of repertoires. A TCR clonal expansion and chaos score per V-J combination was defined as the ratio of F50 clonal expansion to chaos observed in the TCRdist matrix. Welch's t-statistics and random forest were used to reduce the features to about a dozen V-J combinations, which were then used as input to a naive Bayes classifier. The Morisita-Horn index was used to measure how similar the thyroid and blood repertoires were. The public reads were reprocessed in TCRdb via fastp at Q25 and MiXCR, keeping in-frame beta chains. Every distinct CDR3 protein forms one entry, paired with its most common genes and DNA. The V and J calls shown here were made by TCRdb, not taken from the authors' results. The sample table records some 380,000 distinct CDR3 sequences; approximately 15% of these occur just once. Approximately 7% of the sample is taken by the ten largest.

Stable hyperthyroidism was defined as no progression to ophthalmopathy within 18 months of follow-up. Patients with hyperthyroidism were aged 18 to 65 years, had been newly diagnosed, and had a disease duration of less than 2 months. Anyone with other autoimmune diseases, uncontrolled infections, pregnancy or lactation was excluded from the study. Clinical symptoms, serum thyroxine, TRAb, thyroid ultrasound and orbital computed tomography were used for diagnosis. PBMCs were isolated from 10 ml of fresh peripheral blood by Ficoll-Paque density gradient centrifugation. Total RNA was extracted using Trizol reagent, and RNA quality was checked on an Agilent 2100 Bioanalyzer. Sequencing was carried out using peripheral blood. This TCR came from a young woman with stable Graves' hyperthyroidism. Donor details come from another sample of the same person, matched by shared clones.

The CDR3 is CASSPAHEQYF. The bases read TGTGCCAGCAGCCCCGCCCACGAGCAGTACTTC. The chain employs TRBV6-2 or TRBV6-3 and TRBJ2-7; the D gene is not confidently resolved. CDR1 and CDR2 (MNHEY, SVGEGT) derive from the germline V gene. The CDR3 runs 11 amino acids, cysteine and phenylalanine included. The sequence is cut down to CDR3 DNA, 33 bases in frame from base 1. Relative to germline, V is 6 bases shorter and J is 5 bases shorter, with 8 bases between their ends.